Shown below are 16 T cell receptor beta chains from a single sample sequenced in a study of T cells in Graves' hyperthyroidism and ophthalmopathy. What was amplified from RNA transcripts were TCR beta CDR3 regions. An initial round of RT-PCR targeting the TCR CDR3 relied on the HTBI primer set. Each CDR3 protein is one row after TCRdb ran MiXCR on the multiplex PCR reads. The table includes approximately 560,000 distinct CDR3 sequences, around 16% detected once. Sequencing was performed on blood. The receptors were sampled from a woman under 40 with Graves' hyperthyroidism.

V and J are TRBV5-4 and TRBJ1-4; D ambiguous. V was shortened by 2 bases and J by 8 bases, with 10 bases between the two germline ends. Germline CDR1 is SGHNT and CDR2 is YYREEE (reference sequence). CDR3 length: 13 amino acids. The CDR3 spells CASSFPGGEKLFF. CDR3 sequence (DNA): TGTGCCAGCAGCTTCCCCGGCGGGGAAAAACTGTTTTTT.

V usage is TRBV29-1 and J usage is TRBJ2-1; 7 nucleotides match TRBD2. V dropped 3 bases and J dropped 8; count of bases not matched to a gene: 4. There are 12 residues in the CDR3. The V gene's germline CDR1 is SQVTM and CDR2 ANQGSEA. The CDR3 here is CSVDLAGYEQFF. DNA for the CDR3: TGCAGCGTTGATTTAGCGGGCTATGAGCAGTTCTTC.

The table lists this clonotype with a few counts. The V gene is TRBV15, the J gene TRBJ2-2; 9 bases agree with TRBD2. The CDR3 is made up of 17 amino acids. The J segment lost 4 bases and the V segment lost 6 bases, leaving 12 bases of the junction unmatched. The germline V gene has CDR1 LNHNV and CDR2 YYDKDF (reference sequence). The CDR3 DNA reads as TGTGCCACCAGAGACCCTCGGGCGGGAGGGGCCACCGGGGAGCTGTTTTTT. This gives the protein CATRDPRAGGATGELFF.

This clonotype has at least ten counts. Here the CDR3 reads CASRLKLGGSPLHF. The CDR3 nucleotides read TGTGCCAGCAGGTTAAAACTTGGCGGTTCACCCCTCCACTTT. The chain uses TRBV12-3 or TRBV12-4 and TRBJ1-6; D is undetermined. The V and J ends lost 6 bases and 9 bases respectively, with 15 bases between them. The CDR3 totals 14 residues.

The chain carries TRBV7-8 and TRBJ1-4; 9 bases fit TRBD1. Germline lookup yields CDR1 SGHVS and CDR2 FQNEAQ. The CDR3 loop spans 14 amino acids. With V trimmed by 5 bases and J by 8 bases, 6 bases remained unmatched. Written as DNA, the CDR3 is TGTGCCAGCAGCATCACAGGGGGCAACGAAAAACTGTTTTTT. Translated: CASSITGGNEKLFF.

DNA of the CDR3: TGTGCCAGCAGTCCGGCCGGACAGCCTCCGACTGCGACCCAGTACTTC. Its translation: CASSPAGQPPTATQYF. The chain is built from TRBV6-1 and TRBJ2-5; weak D call: TRBD1 (6 bases). CDR3 length: 16 amino acids. CDR1 MNHNS and CDR2 SASEGT come from the germline V gene. Trimming stripped 5 bases from V and 7 bases from J, with 23 bases between.

The chain recombines TRBV20-1 with TRBJ1-5, with a possible D match to TRBD1 (6 bases). The CDR3 contains 14 residues. Germline loops: CDR1 DFQATT, CDR2 SNEGSKA (reference sequence). Trimming shortened V by 1 base and J by 9 bases, and 16 bases separated the two germline ends. CDR3: CSARVTDSLGPQHF. The CDR3, as DNA: TGCAGTGCTAGAGTAACGGACAGTTTAGGGCCCCAGCATTTT.

This clonotype has more than one count but fewer than ten. The rearrangement uses TRBV7-3 and TRBJ2-1; 9 bases line up with TRBD2. The ends lost 1 base at V and 5 bases at J; junction bases unmatched: 6. This CDR3 spans 16 amino acids. CDR1 SGHTA and CDR2 FQGTGA come from the germline V gene. CDR3 DNA: TGTGCCAGCAGCTTAAACCCTAGCGGGAATCACAATGAGCAGTTCTTC. It codes for CASSLNPSGNHNEQFF.

This clonotype was detected a few times. The chain has TRBV15 and TRBJ1-4, with TRBD1 identical over 10 bases. CDR3 size: 16 residues. In germline, CDR1 is LNHNV, CDR2 YYDKDF (reference sequence). The J segment lost 7 bases and the V segment lost 1 base, leaving 6 bases of the junction unmatched. CDR3 coding DNA: TGTGCCACCAGCAGAGCCCCTGGGACAGGGGTTGAAAAACTGTTTTTT. It specifies CATSRAPGTGVEKLFF.

This clonotype was detected ten times or more. The chain is built from TRBV6-1 and TRBJ2-3, with 9 bases matching TRBD1. V lost 5 bases and J lost 2; bases outside the gene matches: 5. Germline CDR1 reads MNHNS; CDR2 reads SASEGT. The CDR3 sequence is 15 residues long. CDR3 region: CASSSTGGHTDTQYF. The CDR3 DNA sequence: TGTGCCAGCAGTTCCACAGGGGGCCACACAGATACGCAGTATTTT.

J is TRBJ2-2 and V is TRBV19; D gene unclear. The germline V and J ends were trimmed by 3 bases and 8 bases, with 4 bases remaining between them. The length of the CDR3 is 11 residues. Germline loops: CDR1 LNHDA, CDR2 SQIVND (reference sequence). The DNA of the CDR3 is TGTGCCAGTAGTATGGTTGGGGAGCTGTTTTTT. Its protein product is CASSMVGELFF.

The gene calls are TRBV7-2 and TRBJ1-3; 10 nucleotides align to TRBD1. Trimming removed 4 bases from V and 2 bases from J; junction bases left unmatched: 8. The CDR3 has 17 amino acids. The germline V gene has CDR1 SGHTA and CDR2 FQGNSA. CDR3 sequence reads: CASSYGTGAGTGNTIYF. The CDR3 coding sequence is TGTGCCAGCAGCTATGGGACAGGGGCGGGAACTGGAAACACCATATATTTT.

This clonotype appeared a few times. This chain links TRBV3-1 with TRBJ1-2; D is ambiguous. The CDR3 sequence is 13 residues long. From germline, CDR1 is LGHDT and CDR2 YNNKEL (reference sequence). V lost 0 bases and J lost 5, with 7 bases in between. CDR3: CASSQDLRYGYTF. The DNA of the CDR3 is TGTGCCAGCAGCCAAGATTTACGTTATGGCTACACCTTC.

This clonotype was picked up many times. As DNA, the CDR3 is TGTGCCAGCAGCTTAGTTGGTTCCAAGGGGCCTGAAGCTTTCTTT. The encoded protein is CASSLVGSKGPEAFF. The chain employs TRBV11-2 and TRBJ1-1, with a possible D match to TRBD1 (5 bases). Germline CDR1 and CDR2: SGHAT and FQNNGV. Trimming removed 1 base from V and 6 bases from J, with 15 bases in between. The CDR3 is 15 amino acids.

Many counts were recorded for this clonotype. This chain joins TRBV27 and TRBJ2-3; D not resolved. The V end lost 8 bases, the J end lost 0 bases, and 3 bases lay between the germline ends. The germline V gene encodes CDR1 MNHEY and CDR2 SMNVEV (reference sequence). The CDR3 extends over 11 amino acids. In nucleotides, the CDR3 is TGTGCCAGCCACAGCACAGATACGCAGTATTTT. This codes for CASHSTDTQYF.

V usage is TRBV11-2 and J usage is TRBJ1-5; D remains unclear. CDR1 is SGHAT and CDR2 is FQNNGV in the germline V gene. The CDR3 length is 13 residues. Trimming shortened V by 7 bases and J by 7 bases, and 14 bases separated the two germline ends. The CDR3 loop is CASNFTGYQPQHF. DNA for the CDR3: TGTGCCAGCAACTTTACGGGGTACCAGCCCCAGCATTTT.